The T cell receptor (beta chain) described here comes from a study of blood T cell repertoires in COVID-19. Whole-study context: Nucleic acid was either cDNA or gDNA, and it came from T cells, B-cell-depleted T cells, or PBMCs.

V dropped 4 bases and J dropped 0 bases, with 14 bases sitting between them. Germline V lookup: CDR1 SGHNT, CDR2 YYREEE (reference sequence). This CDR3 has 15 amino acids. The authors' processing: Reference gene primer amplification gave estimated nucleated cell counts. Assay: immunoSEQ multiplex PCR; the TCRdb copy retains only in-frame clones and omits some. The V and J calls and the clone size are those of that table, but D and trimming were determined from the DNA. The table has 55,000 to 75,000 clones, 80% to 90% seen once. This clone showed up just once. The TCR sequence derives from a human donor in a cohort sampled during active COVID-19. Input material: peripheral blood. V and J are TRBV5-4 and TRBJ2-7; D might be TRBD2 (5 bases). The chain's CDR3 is CASSPDPGGSYEQYF. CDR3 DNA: TGTGCCAGCAGCCCTGACCCAGGAGGCTCCTACGAGCAGTACTTC.